This TCR beta chain appears in the sequencing data of a study of control samples from healthy donors and cancer patients. Clones were read by immunoSEQ multiplex PCR, and TCRdb kept only the in-frame ones, dropping some. The sample consists of 150,000 to 200,000 clones, about 94% of them appearing once. CDR1 is LGHNA and CDR2 is YSLEER in the germline V gene. The CDR3 runs 14 residues. V dropped 1 base and J dropped 8; count of bases not matched to a gene: 6. The genes are TRBV4-3 and TRBJ1-2, with 8 bases lining up with TRBD1. The sample was blood. This receptor was obtained from a woman in her forties in good health. The CDR3 here is CASSQAPGGWGYTF. The DNA for the CDR3 is TGCGCCAGCAGCCAAGCCCCAGGGGGCTGGGGCTACACCTTC.